This entry concerns a single TCR beta chain. Repertoires were generated with immunoSEQ multiplex PCR, while TCRdb's copy carries only in-frame clones and drops some. The sample lists about 410,000 clones, 89% seen once, with under 2% in the top ten. The CDR3 length is 14 residues. Germline lookup yields CDR1 SGHTA and CDR2 FQGNSA. V was trimmed by 2 bases and J by 1 base, leaving 7 bases between them. The sample belongs to a study of blood T cell repertoires in COVID-19. J is TRBJ2-3 and V is TRBV7-2; D call uncertain. Sequenced: peripheral blood. This clonotype was obtained from a woman between 35 and 50 years old with COVID-19, enrolled during active disease. The CDR3 reads CASSLPPGTDTQYF. DNA for the CDR3: TGTGCCAGCAGCTTACCCCCAGGCACAGATACGCAGTATTTT.